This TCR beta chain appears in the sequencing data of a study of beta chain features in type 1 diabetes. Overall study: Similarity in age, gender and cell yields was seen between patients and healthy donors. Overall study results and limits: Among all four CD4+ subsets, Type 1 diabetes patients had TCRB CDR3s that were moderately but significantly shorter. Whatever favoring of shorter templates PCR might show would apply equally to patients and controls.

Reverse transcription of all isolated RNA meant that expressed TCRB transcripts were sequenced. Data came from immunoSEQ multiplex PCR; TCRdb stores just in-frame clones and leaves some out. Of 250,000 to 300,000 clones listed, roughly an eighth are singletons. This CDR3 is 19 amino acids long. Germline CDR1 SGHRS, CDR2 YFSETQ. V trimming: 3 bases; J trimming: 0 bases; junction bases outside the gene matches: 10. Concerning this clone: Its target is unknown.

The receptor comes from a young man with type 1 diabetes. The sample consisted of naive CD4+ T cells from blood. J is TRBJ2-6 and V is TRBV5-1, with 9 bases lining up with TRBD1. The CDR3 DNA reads TGCGCCAGCAGCTCCAACCCGGGACAGGGTGCCTCTGGGGCCAACGTCCTGACTTTC. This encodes CASSSNPGQGASGANVLTF.